The clone carrying this TCR beta chain was counted once. The data originate from a study of CD8 T cells in Susac syndrome. In the study overall: When their blood was taken, the Susac syndrome patients had either not yet had any therapy, were taking corticosteroids, or were taking intravenous immunoglobulin alone.

Random hexamers were used to reverse transcribe the RNA input (roughly 0.5 to 1 ug). The method of amplification for TCR beta CDR3 was immunoSEQ multiplex PCR, covering 54 Vbeta and 13 Jbeta. TCRdb re-derived calls from the immunoSEQ multiplex PCR reads in MiXCR, one entry per CDR3 protein. The data hold 150,000 or so distinct CDR3 sequences, with over 90% observed a single time. The CDR3 sequence is 12 residues long. Germline CDR1 reads SQVTM; CDR2 reads ANQGSEA. Deletions cut 4 bases from V and 4 bases from J, with 10 bases between. The source is a human donor with Susac syndrome. The sample consisted of CD4+ T cells from PBMCs. The rearrangement uses TRBV29-1 and TRBJ1-2; D gene uncertain. The CDR3 nucleotides are TGCAGCGTTGTTATGCTGAGCTATGGCTACACCTTC. Translating gives CSVVMLSYGYTF.